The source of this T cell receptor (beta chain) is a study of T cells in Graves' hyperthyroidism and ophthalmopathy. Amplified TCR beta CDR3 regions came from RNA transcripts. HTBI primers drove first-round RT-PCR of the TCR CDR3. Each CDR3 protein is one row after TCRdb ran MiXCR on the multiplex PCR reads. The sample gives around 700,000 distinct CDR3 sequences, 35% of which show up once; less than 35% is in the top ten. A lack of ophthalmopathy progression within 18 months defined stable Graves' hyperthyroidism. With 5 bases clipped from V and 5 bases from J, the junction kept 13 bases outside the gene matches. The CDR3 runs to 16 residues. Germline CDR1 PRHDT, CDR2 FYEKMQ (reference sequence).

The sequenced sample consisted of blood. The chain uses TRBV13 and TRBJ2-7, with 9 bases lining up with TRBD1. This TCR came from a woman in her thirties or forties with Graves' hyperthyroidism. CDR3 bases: TGTGCCAGCAGCCTCCACAGGGGGACAGGGCAGCACGAGCAGTACTTC. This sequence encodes CASSLHRGTGQHEQYF.